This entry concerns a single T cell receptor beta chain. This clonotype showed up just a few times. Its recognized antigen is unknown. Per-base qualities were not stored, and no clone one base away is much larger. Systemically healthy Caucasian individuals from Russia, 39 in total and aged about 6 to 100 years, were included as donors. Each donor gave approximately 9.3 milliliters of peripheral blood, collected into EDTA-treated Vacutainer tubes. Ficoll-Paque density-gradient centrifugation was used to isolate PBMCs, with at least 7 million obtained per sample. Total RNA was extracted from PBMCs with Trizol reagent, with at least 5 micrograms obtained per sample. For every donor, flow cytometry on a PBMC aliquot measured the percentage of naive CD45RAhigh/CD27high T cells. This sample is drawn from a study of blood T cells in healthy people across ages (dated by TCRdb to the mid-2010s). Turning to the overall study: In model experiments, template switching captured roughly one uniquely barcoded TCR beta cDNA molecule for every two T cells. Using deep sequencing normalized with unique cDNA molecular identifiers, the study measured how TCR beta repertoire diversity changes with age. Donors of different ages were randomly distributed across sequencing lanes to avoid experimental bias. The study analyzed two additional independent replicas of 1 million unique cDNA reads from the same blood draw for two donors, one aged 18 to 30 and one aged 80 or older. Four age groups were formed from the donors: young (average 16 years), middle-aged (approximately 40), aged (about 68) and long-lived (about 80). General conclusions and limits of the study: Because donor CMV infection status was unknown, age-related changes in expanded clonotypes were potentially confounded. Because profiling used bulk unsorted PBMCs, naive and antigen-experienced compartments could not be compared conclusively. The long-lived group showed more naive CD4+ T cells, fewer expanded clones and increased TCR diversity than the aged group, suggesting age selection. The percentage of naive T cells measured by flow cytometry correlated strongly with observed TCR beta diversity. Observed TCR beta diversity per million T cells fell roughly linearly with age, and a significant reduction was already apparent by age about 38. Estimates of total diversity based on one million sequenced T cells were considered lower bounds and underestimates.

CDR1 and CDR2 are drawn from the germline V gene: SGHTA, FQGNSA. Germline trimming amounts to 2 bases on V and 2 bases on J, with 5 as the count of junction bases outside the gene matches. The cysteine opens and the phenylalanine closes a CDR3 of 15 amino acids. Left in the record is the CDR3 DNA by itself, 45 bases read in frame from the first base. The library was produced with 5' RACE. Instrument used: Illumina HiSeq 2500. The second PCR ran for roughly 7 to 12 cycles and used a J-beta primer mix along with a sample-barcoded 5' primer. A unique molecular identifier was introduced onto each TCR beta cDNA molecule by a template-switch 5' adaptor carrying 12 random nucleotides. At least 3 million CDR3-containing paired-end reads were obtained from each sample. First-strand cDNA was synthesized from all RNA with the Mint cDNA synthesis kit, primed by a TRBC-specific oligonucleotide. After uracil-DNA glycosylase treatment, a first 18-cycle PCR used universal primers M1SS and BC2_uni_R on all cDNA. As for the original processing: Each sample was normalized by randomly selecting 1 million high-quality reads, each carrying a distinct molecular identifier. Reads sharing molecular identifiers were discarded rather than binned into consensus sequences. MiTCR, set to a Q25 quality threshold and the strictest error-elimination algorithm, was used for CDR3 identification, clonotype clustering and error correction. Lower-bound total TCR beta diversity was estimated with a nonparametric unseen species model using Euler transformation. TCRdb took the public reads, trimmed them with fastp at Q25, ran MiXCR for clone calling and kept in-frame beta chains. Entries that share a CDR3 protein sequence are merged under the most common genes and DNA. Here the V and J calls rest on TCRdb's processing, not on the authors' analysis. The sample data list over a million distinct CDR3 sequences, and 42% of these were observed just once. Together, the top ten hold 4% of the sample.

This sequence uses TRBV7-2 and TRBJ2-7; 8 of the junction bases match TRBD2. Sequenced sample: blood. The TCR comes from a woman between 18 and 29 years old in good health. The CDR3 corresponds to CASSLKAGDAYEQYF. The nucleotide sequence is TGTGCCAGCAGCTTAAAAGCGGGAGATGCCTACGAGCAGTACTTC.